This entry lists 2 T cell receptor beta chains sequenced from one sample in a study of T cell responses to AZD1222 COVID-19 vaccine. Using immunoSEQ multiplex PCR, the repertoire was profiled, and TCRdb retains in-frame clones only, with some absent. The repertoire holds about 34,000 clones, with 70% to 80% as singletons. The sequencing here drew on peripheral blood, taken 28 days after the second AZD1222 dose. All receptors derive from an adult who received the AZD1222 COVID-19 vaccine.

Comments on this clone: This sample also contains other DNA sequences that code for the same CDR3. The gene calls are TRBV30 and TRBJ1-3; D call uncertain. V lost 3 bases and J lost 1, with 7 bases in between. The germline CDR1 and CDR2 sequences are GTSNPN and SVGIG (reference sequence). The CDR3 has 13 residues. Here the CDR3 reads CAWSPGSGNTIYF. CDR3 sequence (DNA): TGTGCCTGGAGCCCCGGGTCTGGAAACACCATATATTTT.

J is TRBJ1-1 and V is TRBV10-3; 8 nucleotides match TRBD1. The CDR3 loop spans 14 amino acids. Germline CDR1 and CDR2: ENHRY and SYGVKD. Trimming cost V 3 bases and J 4 bases; bases outside gene matches: 4. CDR3 in DNA: TGTGCCATCAGTGACAGGACAGGGAGCACTGAAGCTTTCTTT. The encoded protein is CAISDRTGSTEAFF.